Below are 8 T cell receptor beta chains sequenced from a single sample in a study of blood T cell repertoires in COVID-19. Produced via immunoSEQ multiplex PCR; TCRdb's table is partial and in-frame only. The repertoire includes around 280,000 clones, 75% to 90% of them detected once, and about 1.8% sits in the top ten. What was sequenced was PBMCs or T cells enriched from blood (not recorded which). All receptors derive from a woman between 40 and 55 years old who had recovered from COVID-19.

This rearrangement joins TRBV29-1 to TRBJ1-1; D remains unclear. Germline CDR1 and CDR2: SQVTM and ANQGSEA. This CDR3 has 13 amino acids. Trimming removed 2 bases from V and 0 bases from J, with 7 bases in between. The CDR3 bases are TGCAGCGTTGAACGGGTCATGAACACTGAAGCTTTCTTT. Protein sequence: CSVERVMNTEAFF. Looking up the rest from reference TRBV29-1 and TRBJ1-1 gives the full variable domain: SAVISQKPSRDICQRGTSLTIQCQVDSQVTMMFWYRQQPGQSLTLIATANQGSEATYESGFVIDKFPISRPNLTFSTLTVSNMSPEDSSIYLCSVERVMNTEAFFGQGTRLTVV.

The chain is built from TRBV30 and TRBJ1-1; the D gene is possibly TRBD1 (5 bases). Germline V gives CDR1 GTSNPN, CDR2 SVGIG (reference sequence). The CDR3 has 13 amino acids. V was cut by 6 bases and J by 4 bases, with 15 bases left in between. CDR3 DNA: TGTGCCTGTGACTTCGGGACTTTCACTGAAGCTTTCTTT. It yields the protein CACDFGTFTEAFF.

The chain has TRBV6-1 and TRBJ1-2; no firm D call. The V gene lost 3 bases and the J gene lost 4 bases, with 9 bases spanning the gap. CDR1 and CDR2 (germline): MNHNS, SASEGT. This CDR3 has 13 amino acids. Here the CDR3 reads CASSEATVYGYTF. DNA for the CDR3: TGTGCCAGCAGTGAGGCCACCGTCTATGGCTACACCTTC.

This clone was seen only once. The chain combines TRBV30 with TRBJ1-2, with TRBD1 as a possible D gene (6 bases). Germline CDR1 reads GTSNPN; CDR2 reads SVGIG (reference sequence). This CDR3 has 12 residues. Trimming cost V 2 bases and J 4 bases, with 8 bases left between them. The CDR3 loop is CAWSLTGYGYTF. The CDR3 nucleotides are TGTGCCTGGAGTCTGACAGGCTATGGCTACACCTTC. Full variable domain (outside the CDR3, taken from reference TRBV30 and TRBJ1-2): SQTIHQWPATLVQPVGSPLSLECTVEGTSNPNLYWYRQAAGRGLQLLFYSVGIGQISSEVPQNLSASRPQDRQFILSSKKLLLSDSGFYLCAWSLTGYGYTFGSGTRLTVV.

V and J are TRBV7-3 and TRBJ1-4, with 8 nucleotides matching TRBD1. The CDR3 length is 18 residues. From germline, CDR1 is SGHTA and CDR2 FQGTGA. The trim removed 5 bases at V and 7 bases at J, leaving 18 bases unmatched. The CDR3 reads CASSAPGTGFRRSEKLFF. CDR3 nucleotides: TGTGCCAGCAGCGCTCCCGGGACAGGTTTCCGACGGAGTGAAAAACTGTTTTTT.

This clone was detected once. The chain uses TRBV6-1 and TRBJ1-2; 9 bases agree with TRBD1. The CDR3 contains 14 residues. From germline, CDR1 is MNHNS and CDR2 SASEGT. V lost 3 bases, J lost 4 bases, and 3 bases stayed unmatched. The CDR3 protein is CASSERDRVYGYTF. The CDR3 nucleotides read TGTGCCAGCAGTGAGAGGGACAGGGTCTATGGCTACACCTTC.

This chain's CDR3 is CASSEMGLNTEAFF. DNA for the CDR3: TGTGCCAGCAGTGAAATGGGACTAAACACTGAAGCTTTCTTT. The chain links TRBV2 to TRBJ1-1, with a tentative D call TRBD1 (5 bases). This CDR3 is built from 14 residues. The V gene's germline CDR1 is SNHLY and CDR2 FYNNEI. Between the trimmed V and J ends, which lost 2 bases and 2 bases, there was a span of 9 bases. The entire variable domain, with the rest obtained from reference TRBV2 and TRBJ1-1, is as follows: EPEVTQTPSHQVTQMGQEVILRCVPISNHLYFYWYRQILGQKVEFLVSFYNNEISEKSEIFDDQFSVERPDGSNFTLKIRSTKLEDSAMYFCASSEMGLNTEAFFGQGTRLTVV.

Comment on this clone: The same CDR3 also results from other DNA sequences found in this sample. The genes are TRBV9 and TRBJ1-1, with 9 bases matching TRBD1. The CDR3 contains 15 residues. Per germline, CDR1 SGDLS and CDR2 YYNGEE. After removal of 3 bases from V and 0 bases from J, the junction contained 3 bases not matched to a gene. CDR3 nucleotides: TGTGCCAGCAGCGCCGGACAGGGGTTGAACACTGAAGCTTTCTTT. Translation gives CASSAGQGLNTEAFF.